This T cell receptor (beta chain) comes out of a study of T cells expressing NK-cell markers. Whole-study results and caveats: Expanded clones of NKG2C+ T cells had an unclear HCMV specificity.

TCRdb re-called the 5' RACE reads and gives one entry per CDR3 protein, without DNA. The sample has 400,000 to 500,000 distinct CDR3 sequences. The CDR3 has 14 amino acids. Germline V CDR1 and CDR2: SGHNT, YYREEE (reference sequence). Comment on this clonotype: Its antigen is undetermined.

Material for sequencing was blood T cells: a sorted CD56 or NKG2C T cell subset, CD4+ or CD8+ T cells, or bulk PBMC T cells (not recorded which). The chain is built from TRBV5-4 and TRBJ2-5; the D gene TCRdb calls, TRBD1, cannot be checked with no DNA. The receptor's source is a woman between 18 and 70 years old in good health. CDR3 amino acids: CASRRGIGAETQYF.